This entry is about one T cell receptor beta chain. This sample was taken from a study of blood T cell repertoires in COVID-19. Study details: The origin of the acute and convalescent COVID-19 samples was the United States, Italy and Spain. Nucleic acid was either cDNA or gDNA, and it came from T cells, B-cell-depleted T cells, or PBMCs.

TCRdb's copy holds only in-frame clones and misses some; the assay was immunoSEQ multiplex PCR. The sample consists of roughly 330,000 clones, 86% of them appearing once. The CDR3 has 15 amino acids. Germline V gene data show CDR1 as LNHDA and CDR2 as SQIVND (reference sequence). Trimming cost V 5 bases and J 6 bases; bases outside gene matches: 4. This TCR came from a woman aged 45-60 years with acute or convalescent COVID-19. V gene TRBV19 combines with J gene TRBJ2-1; 13 bases map to TRBD2. Input material: peripheral blood. The CDR3 region is CASSRTSGSLNEQFF. The CDR3 region has the DNA TGTGCCAGTAGTCGGACTAGCGGGAGTCTCAATGAGCAGTTCTTC.